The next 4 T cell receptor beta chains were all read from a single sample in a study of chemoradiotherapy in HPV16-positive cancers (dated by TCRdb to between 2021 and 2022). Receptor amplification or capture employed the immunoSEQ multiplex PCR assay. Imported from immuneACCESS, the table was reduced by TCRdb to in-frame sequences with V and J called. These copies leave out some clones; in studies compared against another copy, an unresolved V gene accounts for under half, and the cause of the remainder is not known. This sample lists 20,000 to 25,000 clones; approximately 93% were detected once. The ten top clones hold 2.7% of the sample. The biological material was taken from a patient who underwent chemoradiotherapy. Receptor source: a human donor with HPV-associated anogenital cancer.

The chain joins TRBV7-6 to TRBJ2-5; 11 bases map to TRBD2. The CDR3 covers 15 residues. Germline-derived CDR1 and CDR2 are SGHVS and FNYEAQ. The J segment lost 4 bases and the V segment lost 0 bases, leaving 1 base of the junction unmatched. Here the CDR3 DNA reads TGTGCCAGCAGCTTAGCTCTAGCGGGGGGAGAGACCCAGTACTTC. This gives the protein CASSLALAGGETQYF.

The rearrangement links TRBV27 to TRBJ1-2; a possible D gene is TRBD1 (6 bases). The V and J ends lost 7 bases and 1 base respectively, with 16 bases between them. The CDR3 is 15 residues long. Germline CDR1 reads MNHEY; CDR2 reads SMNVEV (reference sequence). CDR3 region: CASTLRGARNYGYTF. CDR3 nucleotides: TGTGCCAGCACCCTGCGGGGGGCGCGTAACTATGGCTACACCTTC.

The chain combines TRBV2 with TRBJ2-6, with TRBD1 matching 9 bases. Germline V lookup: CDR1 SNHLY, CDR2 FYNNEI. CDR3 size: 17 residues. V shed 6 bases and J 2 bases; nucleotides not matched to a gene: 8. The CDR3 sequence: CASSKTTGGAGANVLTF. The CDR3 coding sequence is TGTGCCAGCAGCAAAACAACAGGGGGCGCTGGGGCCAACGTCCTGACTTTC.

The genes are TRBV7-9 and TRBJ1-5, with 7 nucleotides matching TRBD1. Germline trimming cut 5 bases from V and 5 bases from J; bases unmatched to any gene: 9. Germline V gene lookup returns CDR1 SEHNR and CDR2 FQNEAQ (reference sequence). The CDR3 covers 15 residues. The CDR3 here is CASSRNTGVDQPQHF. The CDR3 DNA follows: TGTGCCAGCAGCCGGAACACAGGGGTAGATCAGCCCCAGCATTTT.